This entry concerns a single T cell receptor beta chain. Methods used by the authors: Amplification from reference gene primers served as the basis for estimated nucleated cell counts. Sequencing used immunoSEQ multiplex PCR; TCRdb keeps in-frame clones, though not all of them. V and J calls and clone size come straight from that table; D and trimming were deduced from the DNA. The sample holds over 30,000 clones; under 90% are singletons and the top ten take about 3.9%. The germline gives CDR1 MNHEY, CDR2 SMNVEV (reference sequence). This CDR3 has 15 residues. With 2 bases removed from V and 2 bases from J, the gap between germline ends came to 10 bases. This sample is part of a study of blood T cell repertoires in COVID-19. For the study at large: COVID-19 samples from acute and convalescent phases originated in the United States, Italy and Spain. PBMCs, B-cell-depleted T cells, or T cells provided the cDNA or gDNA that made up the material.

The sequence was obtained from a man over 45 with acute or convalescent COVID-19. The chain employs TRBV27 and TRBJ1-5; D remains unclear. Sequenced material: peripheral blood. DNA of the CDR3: TGTGCCAGCAGTTTAGGAGGGTACGGCAATCAGCCCCAGCATTTT. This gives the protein CASSLGGYGNQPQHF.